The 31 T cell receptor beta chains given below trace back to one sample, sequenced in a study of cytomegalovirus exposure and HLA in healthy donors. The PCR employed 60 Vbeta primers together with 13 Jbeta primers. The protocol was immunoSEQ multiplex PCR, while the TCRdb copy is restricted to in-frame clones and leaves out a portion. This table holds around 200,000 clones, around 83% found once. The sample was PBMCs. The receptors were gathered from a girl aged 5 to 17 in good health and CMV-seronegative.

V and J are TRBV19 and TRBJ1-2; no clear D. This CDR3 region has 15 residues. V lost 1 base, J lost 1 base, and 10 bases lay in between. The germline gives CDR1 LNHDA, CDR2 SQIVND (reference sequence). CDR3 nucleotides: TGTGCCAGTAGTATAGTTGGCGGAGATAACTATGGCTACACCTTC. Translating it yields CASSIVGGDNYGYTF. Variable domain in full (rest from reference TRBV19 and TRBJ1-2): DGGITQSPKYLFRKEGQNVTLSCEQNLNHDAMYWYRQDPGQGLRLIYYSQIVNDFQKGDIAEGYSVSREKKESFPLTVTSAQKNPTAFYLCASSIVGGDNYGYTFGSGTRLTVV.

The chain couples TRBV5-1 to TRBJ1-5; possible D gene TRBD1, 6 bases. Germline V gene data show CDR1 as SGHRS and CDR2 as YFSETQ. Trimming stripped 0 bases from V and 9 bases from J, with 16 bases between. The CDR3 length is 15 residues. The CDR3 loop reads CASSLGTAKGLPQHF. The CDR3 nucleotides read TGCGCCAGCAGCTTGGGGACAGCCAAGGGCCTGCCCCAGCATTTT. Full variable domain (outside the CDR3, taken from reference TRBV5-1 and TRBJ1-5): KAGVTQTPRYLIKTRGQQVTLSCSPISGHRSVSWYQQTPGQGLQFLFEYFSETQRNKGNFPGRFSGRQFSNSRSEMNVSTLELGDSALYLCASSLGTAKGLPQHFGDGTRLSIL.

This clone has just one count. CDR3 DNA: TGTGCCAGCAGCCCCCTGGTCGAGCGAGAGACCCAGTACTTC. This codes for CASSPLVERETQYF. This chain joins TRBV28 and TRBJ2-5; no firm D call. From germline, CDR1 is MDHEN and CDR2 SYDVKM. The CDR3 extends over 14 amino acids. V gave up 6 bases and J gave up 4 bases, with 15 bases separating them. Combining the CDR3 with reference TRBV28 and TRBJ2-5 gives the whole variable domain DVKVTQSSRYLVKRTGEKVFLECVQDMDHENMFWYRQDPGLGLRLIYFSYDVKMKEKGDIPEGYSVSREKKERFSLILESASTNQTSMYLCASSPLVERETQYFGPGTRLLVL.

This clone has just a few counts. The rearrangement joins TRBV7-9 to TRBJ2-3; D not certain. V was pared by 5 bases and J by 2 bases, with 11 bases between. CDR1 and CDR2 from the germline V gene are SEHNR and FQNEAQ (reference sequence). This CDR3 is 14 amino acids long. The CDR3 DNA sequence: TGTGCCAGCAGCCGAGACACCACCACAGATACGCAGTATTTT. It is translated as CASSRDTTTDTQYF.

This clone appeared once. DNA of the CDR3: TGTGCCAGCAGTGAAGGGCTAGAGTCCTACGAGCAGTACTTC. Protein: CASSEGLESYEQYF. The chain recombines TRBV6-1 with TRBJ2-5, with D uncertain. The J call is doubtful: the DNA matches TRBJ2-7 better. This CDR3 spans 14 amino acids. Germline loops: CDR1 MNHNS, CDR2 SASEGT.

This chain uses TRBV5-1 with TRBJ2-5, with unresolved D. The V gene lost 4 bases and the J gene lost 1 base, with 8 bases spanning the gap. The length of the CDR3 is 13 residues. The germline CDR1 and CDR2 sequences are SGHRS and YFSETQ. The CDR3 DNA is TGCGCCAGCAGCCCCCAAATCCAAGAGACCCAGTACTTC. It codes for CASSPQIQETQYF.

This chain joins TRBV28 and TRBJ2-7, with TRBD1 matching over 10 bases. V lost 6 bases and J lost 9; bases outside the gene matches: 17. The CDR3 runs to 16 residues. Germline values: CDR1 MDHEN, CDR2 SYDVKM. The DNA for the CDR3 is TGTGCCAGCAGCATGGCACCGGGACAGGGGACGCCGGTGCAGTACTTC. Protein sequence: CASSMAPGQGTPVQYF. Full variable domain (outside the CDR3, taken from reference TRBV28 and TRBJ2-7): DVKVTQSSRYLVKRTGEKVFLECVQDMDHENMFWYRQDPGLGLRLIYFSYDVKMKEKGDIPEGYSVSREKKERFSLILESASTNQTSMYLCASSMAPGQGTPVQYFGPGTRLTVT.

The chain links TRBV11-2 to TRBJ2-7; a weak D match, TRBD1 (5 bases). The CDR3 consists of 14 residues. The V gene lost 2 bases and the J gene lost 7 bases, with 15 bases spanning the gap. CDR1 is SGHAT and CDR2 is FQNNGV in the germline V gene. The CDR3 DNA sequence: TGTGCCAGCAGCTTACAGCTTTTAAGGACAGAGCAGTACTTC. This codes for CASSLQLLRTEQYF.

The chain recombines TRBV7-3 with TRBJ2-1, with a weak D call TRBD2 (7 bases). There are 15 residues in the CDR3. V lost 3 bases to trimming and J lost 2 bases, with 11 bases between them. Germline V CDR1 and CDR2: SGHTA, FQGTGA. CDR3 amino acids: CASSFAGGPYNEQFF. The CDR3, as DNA: TGTGCCAGCAGCTTCGCCGGGGGGCCCTACAATGAGCAGTTCTTC.

This clone was recorded once. The chain carries TRBV4-3 and TRBJ1-2; 8 bases agree with TRBD1. The CDR3 spans 17 residues. CDR1 is LGHNA, CDR2 YSLEER, per germline. J gave up 3 bases and V 0 bases, and 9 bases lay outside the gene matches. CDR3 DNA sequence: TGCGCCAGCAGCCAAGAATTTGGGACAGGTCCCGACTATGGCTACACCTTC. Its translation is CASSQEFGTGPDYGYTF.

This chain connects TRBV7-9 to TRBJ2-7; D perhaps matches TRBD1 (6 bases). The CDR3 loop spans 15 amino acids. V lost 5 bases, J lost 3 bases, and 17 bases lay in between. Germline assignment: CDR1 SEHNR and CDR2 FQNEAQ (reference sequence). CDR3 amino acids: CASSPKTGTVYEQYF. DNA of the CDR3: TGTGCCAGCAGCCCCAAGACAGGCACGGTCTACGAGCAGTACTTC.

J is TRBJ1-2 and V is TRBV5-1; 9 positions match TRBD1. There are 14 residues in the CDR3. Germline V gives CDR1 SGHRS, CDR2 YFSETQ. With 2 bases clipped from V and 7 bases from J, the junction kept 6 bases outside the gene matches. CDR3: CASSFSGDRVGYTF. For the CDR3, the DNA is TGCGCCAGCAGCTTCAGTGGGGACAGGGTTGGCTACACCTTC.

The rearrangement joins TRBV4-3 to TRBJ1-2, with TRBD1 identical over 8 bases. CDR3 length equals 18 residues. Germline CDR1 LGHNA, CDR2 YSLEER. V lost 4 bases to trimming and J lost 2 bases; unmatched junction nucleotides: 15. The CDR3 is CASSLDPGTGGANYGYTF. The CDR3 DNA reads TGCGCCAGCAGCCTCGACCCCGGGACAGGAGGGGCCAACTATGGCTACACCTTC.

CDR3 sequence reads: CASSEQAQETRDTQYF. CDR3 DNA sequence: TGTGCCAGCAGCGAACAGGCTCAGGAGACAAGGGATACGCAGTATTTT. The chain carries TRBV7-9 and TRBJ2-3; D perhaps matches TRBD1 (5 bases). CDR3 size: 16 residues. Trimming cost V 5 bases and J 6 bases, with 21 bases left between them. Germline V gene data show CDR1 as SEHNR and CDR2 as FQNEAQ (reference sequence).

The rearrangement uses TRBV2 and TRBJ2-1; 7 bases are shared with TRBD1. Per the germline V gene, CDR1 is SNHLY and CDR2 is FYNNEI. J was trimmed by 0 bases and V by 9 bases; bases with no gene match: 5. The CDR3 is 14 amino acids. In nucleotides, the CDR3 is TGTGCCAGTCGACAGGGCGGCTCCTACAATGAGCAGTTCTTC. Its protein is CASRQGGSYNEQFF. The variable domain in full, with the rest retrieved from reference TRBV2 and TRBJ2-1, is EPEVTQTPSHQVTQMGQEVILRCVPISNHLYFYWYRQILGQKVEFLVSFYNNEISEKSEIFDDQFSVERPDGSNFTLKIRSTKLEDSAMYFCASRQGGSYNEQFFGPGTRLTVL.

The chain recombines TRBV19 with TRBJ2-7; 11 nucleotides agree with TRBD2. V dropped 4 bases and J dropped 4; count of bases not matched to a gene: 6. Germline CDR1 reads LNHDA; CDR2 reads SQIVND (reference sequence). There are 15 residues in the CDR3. The DNA for the CDR3 is TGTGCCAGTAGTACCGCTAGCGGGAGGTATTACGAGCAGTACTTC. Protein sequence: CASSTASGRYYEQYF.

This clone was detected once. This chain connects TRBV9 to TRBJ2-6; the D gene is possibly TRBD1 (6 bases). Trimming removed 1 base at V and 0 bases at J, with 11 bases between. The CDR3 covers 17 residues. Germline V gene sequence: CDR1 SGDLS, CDR2 YYNGEE. The CDR3 here is CASSVYDRSSGANVLTF. The CDR3 bases are TGTGCCAGCAGCGTATATGACAGGAGCTCTGGGGCCAACGTCCTGACTTTC. The variable domain in full, with the rest retrieved from reference TRBV9 and TRBJ2-6, is DSGVTQTPKHLITATGQRVTLRCSPRSGDLSVYWYQQSLDQGLQFLIQYYNGEERAKGNILERFSAQQFPDLHSELNLSSLELGDSALYFCASSVYDRSSGANVLTFGAGSRLTVL.

The chain uses TRBV28 and TRBJ1-2; TRBD1 matches at 7 bases. Germline values: CDR1 MDHEN, CDR2 SYDVKM. The V segment lost 5 bases and the J segment 6 bases; nucleotides outside the gene matches: 6. The CDR3 contains 13 residues. CDR3 protein: CASSKGGANGYTF. The CDR3 coding sequence is TGTGCCAGCAGTAAAGGGGGCGCGAATGGCTACACCTTC.

The chain joins TRBV29-1 to TRBJ2-1, with 9 bases aligning to TRBD1. The CDR3 length is 17 residues. Trimming removed 6 bases from V and 5 bases from J; junction bases left unmatched: 17. Germline-derived CDR1 and CDR2 are SQVTM and ANQGSEA. This CDR3 is CSVHKVYRDRAHNEQFF. CDR3 coding DNA: TGCAGCGTCCATAAAGTTTACCGGGACAGGGCCCACAATGAGCAGTTCTTC.

With respect to this clone: Different DNA sequences within this sample yield the same CDR3. The V and J genes are TRBV9 and TRBJ2-3; the match to TRBD2 covers 7 bases. Germline V CDR1 and CDR2: SGDLS, YYNGEE. The V and J ends lost 4 bases and 1 base, in that order; junction bases with no gene match: 9. The CDR3 loop spans 16 amino acids. This CDR3 reads CASSLGGSEGTDTQYF. Here the CDR3 DNA reads TGTGCCAGCAGCCTCGGGGGGAGTGAGGGCACAGATACGCAGTATTTT.

The rearrangement links TRBV5-4 to TRBJ2-7; 8 nucleotides line up with TRBD1. Germline trimming cut 3 bases from V and 4 bases from J; bases unmatched to any gene: 12. The CDR3 is made up of 16 amino acids. Germline values: CDR1 SGHNT, CDR2 YYREEE (reference sequence). The CDR3 loop is CASSSGGWQGAYEQYF. For the CDR3, the DNA is TGTGCCAGCAGCTCCGGTGGTTGGCAGGGGGCTTACGAGCAGTACTTC.

The chain carries TRBV11-3 and TRBJ2-7; TRBD2 matches 9 bases. Per the germline V gene, CDR1 is SGHNT and CDR2 is YENEEA. The V and J ends lost 5 bases and 7 bases, in that order; junction bases with no gene match: 15. The CDR3 contains 16 residues. For the CDR3, the DNA is TGTGCCAGCAGCGCTAGGCCGGGGACTAGCTTGGGGGAGCAGTACTTC. This codes for CASSARPGTSLGEQYF.

This chain connects TRBV11-2 to TRBJ1-1, with 7 bases aligning to TRBD1. Looked up from germline, CDR1 is SGHAT and CDR2 is FQNNGV. The CDR3 spans 16 residues. V was pared by 3 bases and J by 6 bases, with 13 bases of the junction left unmatched. The CDR3 reads CASSLKRDRTISEAFF. The CDR3 nucleotides are TGTGCCAGCAGCTTGAAGAGGGACAGAACCATCTCTGAAGCTTTCTTT.

V gene TRBV6-1 combines with J gene TRBJ2-1, with TRBD2 matching 9 bases. The CDR3 covers 15 residues. Germline lookup yields CDR1 MNHNS and CDR2 SASEGT. Losses at the gene ends were 6 bases for V and 2 bases for J; bases not matched to a gene: 5. The CDR3 sequence: CASRDLAGTYNEQFF. CDR3 DNA sequence: TGTGCCAGCAGAGACCTAGCGGGGACCTACAATGAGCAGTTCTTC.

This clone was seen a single time. The chain has TRBV5-1 and TRBJ1-2, with 9 bases that match TRBD1. The junction had 7 bases not matched to a gene; V was cut back by 7 bases and J by 3 bases. Per the germline V gene, CDR1 is SGHRS and CDR2 is YFSETQ. The CDR3 totals 14 residues. The CDR3 DNA is TGCGCCAGCCGTACGGGACAGGGCGACTATGGCTACACCTTC. Residues: CASRTGQGDYGYTF.

The J gene is TRBJ1-5, the V gene TRBV5-6; D call uncertain. V lost 6 bases to trimming and J lost 7 bases, with 20 bases between them. Germline V gene lookup returns CDR1 SGHDT and CDR2 YYEEEE. The CDR3 has 15 amino acids. The CDR3 region is CASTKTGRAGQPQHF. DNA of the CDR3: TGTGCCAGCACCAAAACCGGGAGGGCAGGCCAGCCCCAGCATTTT.

The rearrangement uses TRBV5-4 and TRBJ1-2, with 9 bases lining up with TRBD1. Germline trimming cut 0 bases from V and 4 bases from J; bases unmatched to any gene: 7. The germline gives CDR1 SGHNT, CDR2 YYREEE (reference sequence). The CDR3 sequence is 16 residues long. The DNA for the CDR3 is TGTGCCAGCAGCTTGGGACAGGGGGATCGAAGCTATGGCTACACCTTC. This encodes CASSLGQGDRSYGYTF.

The chain couples TRBV15 to TRBJ2-3; tentative D call: TRBD2 (7 bases). Per germline, CDR1 LNHNV and CDR2 YYDKDF (reference sequence). The germline V and J ends were trimmed by 0 bases and 9 bases, with 25 bases remaining between them. This CDR3 contains 18 residues. The CDR3 DNA reads TGTGCCACCAGCAGAGATTCGAACGTTGAGGGGGGGGTGGGGACGCAGTATTTT. As protein: CATSRDSNVEGGVGTQYF.

This clone has just a few counts. The chain links TRBV5-4 to TRBJ2-5, with D maybe TRBD1 (5 bases). CDR3 size: 14 residues. Germline loops: CDR1 SGHNT, CDR2 YYREEE (reference sequence). Trimming removed 0 bases at V and 4 bases at J, with 10 bases between. CDR3 residues: CASSLGGGLETQYF. As DNA, the CDR3 is TGTGCCAGCAGCTTGGGGGGCGGTCTAGAGACCCAGTACTTC.

The chain uses TRBV27 and TRBJ2-1; possible D gene TRBD2, 5 bases. This CDR3 region has 19 residues. Per germline, CDR1 MNHEY and CDR2 SMNVEV (reference sequence). V was cut by 8 bases and J by 3 bases, with 29 bases left in between. CDR3 in amino acids: CASGADYSAKNHRYNEQFF. The CDR3 region has the DNA TGTGCCAGCGGAGCCGACTACAGTGCCAAAAACCACCGCTACAATGAGCAGTTCTTC.

CDR3: CASSFSRSMNTEAFF. The CDR3 region has the DNA TGTGCCAGCAGCTTTTCTCGTTCTATGAACACTGAAGCTTTCTTT. This rearrangement joins TRBV5-8 to TRBJ1-1, with unresolved D. V lost 2 bases and J 0 bases, leaving 11 bases between the germline ends. CDR1 and CDR2 (germline): SGHTS, YDEGEE. The CDR3 runs to 15 residues.